The rows below give T cell receptor beta chains drawn from one sample of a study of beta chain features in type 1 diabetes. Sequenced by immunoSEQ multiplex PCR; TCRdb stores in-frame clones only, minus some. The sample yields about 150,000 clones, roughly 11% seen once. Sequences were obtained from central memory CD4+ T cells from blood. Receptor source: a man aged 18 to 29 in good health. CDR3s include the opening cysteine and the closing phenylalanine or tryptophan.

>TRBJ1-2|TRBV5-6
CASSWGTGQKNYGYTF
>TRBJ1-2|TRBV4-3
CASSRLDGQGFNYGYTF
>TRBJ2-7|TRBV7-9
CASSGLSRDRGYEQYF
>TRBJ2-5|TRBV28
CASSLGQGRTQETQYF
>TRBJ2-5|TRBV29-1
CSVYYREETQYF
>TRBJ1-4|TRBV7-9
CASSFGQMNEKLFF
>TRBJ1-1|TRBV4-3
CASSQDSGGDTEAFF
>TRBJ1-4|TRBV5-1
CASSRWDKSNEKLFF
>TRBJ2-2|TRBV30
CAWSRKRNTGELFF
>TRBJ1-1|TRBV7-2
CASSPQGAYTEAFF
>TRBJ2-1|TRBV28
CASWTSGRAGNEQFF
>TRBJ2-3|TRBV18
CASASAGDTQYF
>TRBJ1-1|TRBV7-3
CASSLLGNTEAFF
>TRBJ2-3|TRBV7-9
CASSLTGLAGSTDTQYF
>TRBJ2-6|TRBV5-1
CASSLANSGANVLTF
>TRBJ2-5|TRBV30
CAWSGGGPQETQYF
>TRBJ1-1|TRBV9
CASSVGPRLGTEAFF
>TRBJ1-6|TRBV5-4
CASSLGYNSPLHF
>TRBJ2-1|TRBV5-4
CASSSLNEQFF
>TRBJ2-3|TRBV4-3
CASSPGGFGSDTQYF
>TRBJ2-7|TRBV4-2
CASSQVERGGNEQYF